The 29 T cell receptor beta chains in this list originate from one sample, sequenced in a study of T cells in Graves' hyperthyroidism and ophthalmopathy. RNA transcripts provided the source from which TCR beta CDR3 regions were amplified. HTBI primers were used for first-round RT-PCR of the TCR CDR3. TCRdb reanalysed the multiplex PCR reads using MiXCR and keeps one entry per CDR3 protein. The data hold 250,000 to 300,000 distinct CDR3 sequences, with 13% observed a single time. Sample: blood. Receptor source: a woman in her 30s with Graves' hyperthyroidism that later progressed to Graves' ophthalmopathy.

This clonotype has just a few counts. The rearrangement uses TRBV20-1 and TRBJ2-7; a possible D gene is TRBD2 (5 bases). Germline assignment: CDR1 DFQATT and CDR2 SNEGSKA (reference sequence). V lost 5 bases to trimming and J lost 6 bases, with 20 bases between them. CDR3 size: 14 residues. In nucleotides, the CDR3 is TGCAGTGCTCCCCGCTCGGGGTCTTATGGCGAGCAGTACTTC. Translation: CSAPRSGSYGEQYF.

This clonotype has at least ten counts. The chain links TRBV28 to TRBJ1-5; no clear D gene. The germline V gene has CDR1 MDHEN and CDR2 SYDVKM. Trimming left V 10 bases short and J 3 bases short, with 13 bases between. CDR3 length: 13 residues. For the CDR3, the DNA is TGTGCCACCTCCAAGCAGGTCAATCAGCCCCAGCATTTT. Amino acids: CATSKQVNQPQHF.

The chain has TRBV7-9 and TRBJ1-4; weak D call: TRBD1 (6 bases). The V and J ends lost 2 bases and 4 bases respectively, with 14 bases between them. Germline CDR1 reads SEHNR; CDR2 reads FQNEAQ (reference sequence). The CDR3 spans 16 residues. DNA for the CDR3: TGTGCCAGCAGCTTACCCAGGGGCCCTAATAATGAAAAACTGTTTTTT. This translates into CASSLPRGPNNEKLFF.

At least ten counts were recorded for this clonotype. The rearrangement links TRBV20-1 to TRBJ2-3, with TRBD1 as a possible D gene (6 bases). The germline gives CDR1 DFQATT, CDR2 SNEGSKA (reference sequence). Trimming removed 6 bases at V and 7 bases at J, with 17 bases between. The CDR3 has 13 amino acids. CDR3 residues: CSAIGQSVYTQYF. CDR3 DNA: TGCAGTGCCATTGGACAGTCTGTGTATACGCAGTATTTT.

This clonotype was detected many times. The chain carries TRBV20-1 and TRBJ2-7; D may be TRBD2 (6 bases). Trimming shortened V by 3 bases and J by 7 bases, and 19 bases separated the two germline ends. Looked up from germline, CDR1 is DFQATT and CDR2 is SNEGSKA (reference sequence). The CDR3 loop spans 14 amino acids. The CDR3 bases are TGCAGTGCTAGGCCTCGGGAGCCTAATGAAGAGCAGTACTTC. Its protein is CSARPREPNEEQYF.

This clonotype was seen many times. The chain combines TRBV20-1 with TRBJ2-7; possibly TRBD2 for D (6 bases). The CDR3 consists of 13 residues. V lost 1 base and J lost 3, with 10 bases in between. Germline CDR1 reads DFQATT; CDR2 reads SNEGSKA (reference sequence). DNA for the CDR3: TGCAGTGCTAGAGTGGAGACTAGCTACGAGCAGTACTTC. It encodes CSARVETSYEQYF.

This clonotype was picked up many times. V gene TRBV28 combines with J gene TRBJ1-5, with D tentatively TRBD1 (5 bases). Trimming left V 5 bases short and J 2 bases short, with 13 bases between. The CDR3 is 15 residues long. Germline V gene data show CDR1 as MDHEN and CDR2 as SYDVKM. Here the CDR3 reads CASSPQGLGNQPQHF. The CDR3 bases are TGTGCCAGCAGTCCCCAGGGCCTTGGCAATCAGCCCCAGCATTTT.

The sample holds many counts of this clonotype. V is TRBV7-6 and J is TRBJ2-7; D is possibly TRBD1 (6 bases). Per germline, CDR1 SGHVS and CDR2 FNYEAQ. V shed 4 bases and J shed 3 bases, with 13 bases lying between them. The CDR3 contains 14 residues. In DNA, the CDR3 is TGTGCCAGCAGCTCAGACGCAGGGGACTACGAGCAGTACTTC. The encoded protein is CASSSDAGDYEQYF.

The V gene is TRBV2, the J gene TRBJ1-5, with D possibly TRBD1 on 5 matching bases. The CDR3 contains 15 residues. The V and J ends lost 5 bases and 0 bases respectively, with 11 bases between them. Germline loops: CDR1 SNHLY, CDR2 FYNNEI. CDR3: CASSRTDNSNQPQHF. The CDR3 region has the DNA TGTGCCAGCAGTCGGACGGACAATAGCAATCAGCCCCAGCATTTT.

This clonotype was observed at least ten times. The rearrangement links TRBV30 to TRBJ1-5; 8 positions match TRBD1. Germline CDR1 reads GTSNPN; CDR2 reads SVGIG (reference sequence). The CDR3 spans 14 residues. The J segment lost 4 bases and the V segment lost 0 bases, leaving 2 bases of the junction unmatched. Here the CDR3 reads CAWSVQGGNQPQHF. The CDR3 DNA sequence: TGTGCCTGGAGTGTACAGGGGGGGAATCAGCCCCAGCATTTT.

In this sample, this clonotype turned up many times. The chain recombines TRBV7-9 with TRBJ2-7; 8 bases fit TRBD2. The CDR3 totals 16 residues. After removal of 4 bases from V and 1 base from J, the junction contained 9 bases not matched to a gene. Per the germline V gene, CDR1 is SEHNR and CDR2 is FQNEAQ (reference sequence). In DNA, the CDR3 is TGTGCCAGCAGCTCATTTCGAGCGGGGGTTTCCTACGAGCAGTACTTC. Amino acids: CASSSFRAGVSYEQYF.

This clonotype was observed many times. The chain is built from TRBV18 and TRBJ2-3; D is possibly TRBD1 or TRBD2 (5 bases each). Trimming left V 5 bases short and J 5 bases short, with 14 bases between. The CDR3 spans 14 residues. Germline CDR1 is KGHSH and CDR2 is LQKENI. The CDR3: CASSGGAERDTQYF. Written as DNA, the CDR3 is TGTGCCAGCTCAGGGGGTGCCGAGAGAGATACGCAGTATTTT.

This clonotype occurred many times. The chain carries TRBV10-3 and TRBJ1-1; 8 bases are a match to TRBD1. The trim removed 7 bases at V and 5 bases at J, leaving 6 bases unmatched. Per germline, CDR1 ENHRY and CDR2 SYGVKD. There are 13 residues in the CDR3. The CDR3 sequence is CAIKGQEGTEAFF. The CDR3 bases are TGTGCCATCAAGGGACAGGAGGGGACTGAAGCTTTCTTT.

At least ten counts were recorded for this clonotype. The chain uses TRBV5-1 and TRBJ1-2; D call uncertain. CDR3 size: 14 residues. Germline-derived CDR1 and CDR2 are SGHRS and YFSETQ. Trimming stripped 0 bases from V and 4 bases from J, with 10 bases between. The CDR3 nucleotides read TGCGCCAGCAGCTTGGAGTCCTTGGGCTATGGCTACACCTTC. Translated: CASSLESLGYGYTF.

CDR3 in amino acids: CASSFWAGGLDTQYF. CDR3 nucleotide sequence: TGTGCCAGCAGTTTCTGGGCGGGGGGGCTGGATACGCAGTATTTT. This chain connects TRBV6-9 to TRBJ2-3, with 9 bases fitting TRBD2. The CDR3 extends over 15 amino acids. Germline-derived CDR1 and CDR2 are MNHGY and SVAAGI. V was clipped by 4 bases and J by 6 bases; unmatched bases: 8.

This clonotype was seen a few times. This chain links TRBV5-1 with TRBJ1-5; D unresolved. V was shortened by 4 bases and J by 0 bases, with 14 bases between the two germline ends. This CDR3 is built from 16 residues. The germline V gene encodes CDR1 SGHRS and CDR2 YFSETQ. The CDR3 bases are TGCGCCAGCAGCCCCCCTTTGACTAATAGCAATCAGCCCCAGCATTTT. This gives the protein CASSPPLTNSNQPQHF. The variable domain in full, with the rest retrieved from reference TRBV5-1 and TRBJ1-5, is KAGVTQTPRYLIKTRGQQVTLSCSPISGHRSVSWYQQTPGQGLQFLFEYFSETQRNKGNFPGRFSGRQFSNSRSEMNVSTLELGDSALYLCASSPPLTNSNQPQHFGDGTRLSIL.

The chain links TRBV18 to TRBJ2-4; a possible D gene is TRBD1 (5 bases). The CDR3 has 15 amino acids. Germline values: CDR1 KGHSH, CDR2 LQKENI. The V end was cut by 5 bases, the J end by 6 bases, with 17 bases between. CDR3 bases: TGTGCCAGCTCATTAGGGGTCCGGGTGATAAACATTCAGTACTTC. Amino acid sequence: CASSLGVRVINIQYF.

The gene calls are TRBV19 and TRBJ2-2; 16 positions agree with TRBD2. Germline V gene lookup returns CDR1 LNHDA and CDR2 SQIVND (reference sequence). V was clipped by 0 bases and J by 5 bases; unmatched bases: 0. The CDR3 is 17 residues long. As DNA, the CDR3 is TGTGCCAGTAGTATAGAGGGACTAGCGGGAGGGACCGGGGAGCTGTTTTTT. This codes for CASSIEGLAGGTGELFF. Drawing the rest from reference TRBV19 and TRBJ2-2, the complete variable domain is DGGITQSPKYLFRKEGQNVTLSCEQNLNHDAMYWYRQDPGQGLRLIYYSQIVNDFQKGDIAEGYSVSREKKESFPLTVTSAQKNPTAFYLCASSIEGLAGGTGELFFGEGSRLTVL.

This clonotype was picked up many times. The CDR3 loop reads CASSPTSGSMDEQFF. As DNA, the CDR3 is TGCGCCAGCAGCCCAACTAGCGGGAGTATGGATGAGCAGTTCTTC. This rearrangement joins TRBV5-1 to TRBJ2-1; 11 nucleotides match TRBD2. The CDR3 is made up of 15 amino acids. Germline trimming cut 4 bases from V and 8 bases from J; bases unmatched to any gene: 8. Germline CDR1 SGHRS, CDR2 YFSETQ. The variable domain in full, with the rest retrieved from reference TRBV5-1 and TRBJ2-1, is KAGVTQTPRYLIKTRGQQVTLSCSPISGHRSVSWYQQTPGQGLQFLFEYFSETQRNKGNFPGRFSGRQFSNSRSEMNVSTLELGDSALYLCASSPTSGSMDEQFFGPGTRLTVL.

This chain joins TRBV6-9 and TRBJ2-1, with D perhaps being TRBD1 or TRBD2 (5 bases each). Germline CDR1 reads MNHGY; CDR2 reads SVAAGI. The CDR3 extends over 15 amino acids. V was trimmed by 3 bases and J by 3 bases, leaving 12 bases between them. CDR3 coding DNA: TGTGCCAGCAGTTACGAGGGGATTCACTACAATGAGCAGTTCTTC. Its protein product is CASSYEGIHYNEQFF.

Notes on this clonotype: The junction does not match germline at one end; this may be a read error. The chain joins TRBV6-1 to TRBJ2-1; D is unresolved. Per germline, CDR1 MNHNS and CDR2 SASEGT. This CDR3 is 11 amino acids long. This CDR3 reads CASTEGGEQFF. The CDR3 DNA follows: TGTGCCAGCACTGAAGGTGGTGAGCAGTTCTTC.

The chain is built from TRBV7-9 and TRBJ2-6, with D possibly TRBD1 on 6 matching bases. This CDR3 region has 18 residues. CDR1 and CDR2 from the germline V gene are SEHNR and FQNEAQ (reference sequence). The V end was cut by 0 bases, the J end by 0 bases, with 12 bases between. The CDR3 loop is CASSLAPGVSSGANVLTF. DNA for the CDR3: TGTGCCAGCAGCTTAGCCCCAGGGGTAAGCTCTGGGGCCAACGTCCTGACTTTC.

The V gene is TRBV5-1, the J gene TRBJ2-6; D uncertain. Trimming stripped 4 bases from V and 0 bases from J, with 8 bases between. The CDR3 runs to 15 residues. Germline V gene sequence: CDR1 SGHRS, CDR2 YFSETQ. CDR3 DNA: TGCGCCAGCAGCGATCAGATCTCTGGGGCCAACGTCCTGACTTTC. This translates into CASSDQISGANVLTF. Based on the CDR3 plus reference TRBV5-1 and TRBJ2-6, the full variable domain is KAGVTQTPRYLIKTRGQQVTLSCSPISGHRSVSWYQQTPGQGLQFLFEYFSETQRNKGNFPGRFSGRQFSNSRSEMNVSTLELGDSALYLCASSDQISGANVLTFGAGSRLTVL.

The sample holds a few counts of this clonotype. The chain has TRBV9 and TRBJ1-2; D is unclear. The germline CDR1 and CDR2 sequences are SGDLS and YYNGEE. The ends were cut back, 6 bases at V and 5 bases at J, with 20 bases in the middle. This CDR3 contains 15 residues. The CDR3 region has the DNA TGTGCCAGCACCGGAGGAGGACTAAATCGGTATGGCTACACCTTC. It yields the protein CASTGGGLNRYGYTF.

There are many counts of this clonotype. The chain carries TRBV28 and TRBJ1-2, with D unclear. The CDR3 sequence is 12 residues long. Trimming took 6 bases from V and 7 from J, leaving 12 bases between them. Germline V lookup: CDR1 MDHEN, CDR2 SYDVKM. CDR3 in DNA: TGTGCCAGCAGCAACCTGGGTGGTGGCTACACCTTC. Translating it yields CASSNLGGGYTF.

This clonotype was observed a few times. This chain links TRBV27 with TRBJ2-2; D may correspond to TRBD1 or TRBD2 (6 bases each). The CDR3 sequence is 15 residues long. Trimming pared 5 bases from V and 4 bases from J, leaving 14 bases between. Germline CDR1 and CDR2: MNHEY and SMNVEV (reference sequence). The CDR3 here is CASSNARGPTGELFF. In DNA form, the CDR3 reads TGTGCCAGCAGTAACGCCCGGGGGCCCACCGGGGAGCTGTTTTTT.

This clonotype was detected only a few times. One end of the junction varies from germline; a read error may be responsible. The rearrangement links TRBV11-3 to TRBJ2-7, with a weak D call TRBD1 (6 bases). This CDR3 is built from 15 residues. Germline lookup yields CDR1 SGHNT and CDR2 YENEEA. CDR3 bases: TGCGCCAGCAGCCAAAGCCGGGACACTTCCTACGAGCAGTACTTC. Its translation: CASSQSRDTSYEQYF.

There are many counts of this clonotype. V gene TRBV19 combines with J gene TRBJ2-3; 7 bases agree with TRBD1. With 7 bases clipped from V and 4 bases from J, the junction kept 5 bases outside the gene matches. The CDR3 runs to 13 residues. The germline V gene has CDR1 LNHDA and CDR2 SQIVND (reference sequence). CDR3 nucleotide sequence: TGTGCCAGTACTTCGACAGGGTCAGATACGCAGTATTTT. Translated: CASTSTGSDTQYF.

Ten or more counts support this clonotype. The chain carries TRBV6-2 or TRBV6-3 and TRBJ2-5; 7 positions agree with TRBD2. The ends lost 5 bases at V and 3 bases at J; junction bases unmatched: 9. Germline V CDR1 and CDR2: MNHEY, SVGEGT. The CDR3 spans 15 residues. In nucleotides, the CDR3 is TGTGCCAGCAGTCAGTTTTCGAGCGGGAAAGAGACCCAGTACTTC. It encodes CASSQFSSGKETQYF.